This TCR beta chain appears in the sequencing data of a study of T cells in Graves' hyperthyroidism and ophthalmopathy. With V trimmed by 7 bases and J by 14 bases, 12 bases remained unmatched. This CDR3 has 13 residues. From germline, CDR1 is ENHRY and CDR2 SYGVKD. RNA transcripts provided the source from which TCR beta CDR3 regions were amplified. A first-round RT-PCR of the TCR CDR3 used the HTBI primer set. TCRdb re-called the multiplex PCR reads with MiXCR, one entry per CDR3 protein. Of about 760,000 distinct CDR3 sequences in the sample, about a third were seen once. The source material was blood. V usage is TRBV10-3 and J usage is TRBJ1-5; TRBD1 agrees at 9 bases. The sequence was collected from a woman aged 40 to 50 with Graves' hyperthyroidism. In DNA form, the CDR3 reads TGTGCCATCAACCGGGACAGGGAAGGCAATGAGCATTTT. It is translated as CAINRDREGNEHF.